This T cell receptor beta chain stems from a study of OX40 agonist ivuxolimab in advanced cancers. Background on the study: The patients received ivuxolimab by intravenous route every 2 weeks at 0.01 to 10 mg/kg.

This table comes from immunoSEQ multiplex PCR, and its TCRdb copy is limited to in-frame clones, with some not included. The sample has around 94,000 clones; roughly 84% are singletons. The germline gives CDR1 SGHNT, CDR2 YENEEA. This CDR3 is built from 16 residues. V was shortened by 2 bases and J by 2 bases, with 16 bases between the two germline ends. The chain recombines TRBV11-3 with TRBJ2-7; a weak D match, TRBD1 (5 bases). This specimen was CD4+ or CD8+ T cells sorted from blood, taken in a trial of the OX40 agonist ivuxolimab. This receptor was identified in an adult with an advanced solid tumor such as melanoma, head and neck, liver or kidney cancer. CDR3 sequence (DNA): TGTGCCAGCAGCTTACCGCAAGGGGCGTACACCTACGAGCAGTACTTC. Protein sequence: CASSLPQGAYTYEQYF.